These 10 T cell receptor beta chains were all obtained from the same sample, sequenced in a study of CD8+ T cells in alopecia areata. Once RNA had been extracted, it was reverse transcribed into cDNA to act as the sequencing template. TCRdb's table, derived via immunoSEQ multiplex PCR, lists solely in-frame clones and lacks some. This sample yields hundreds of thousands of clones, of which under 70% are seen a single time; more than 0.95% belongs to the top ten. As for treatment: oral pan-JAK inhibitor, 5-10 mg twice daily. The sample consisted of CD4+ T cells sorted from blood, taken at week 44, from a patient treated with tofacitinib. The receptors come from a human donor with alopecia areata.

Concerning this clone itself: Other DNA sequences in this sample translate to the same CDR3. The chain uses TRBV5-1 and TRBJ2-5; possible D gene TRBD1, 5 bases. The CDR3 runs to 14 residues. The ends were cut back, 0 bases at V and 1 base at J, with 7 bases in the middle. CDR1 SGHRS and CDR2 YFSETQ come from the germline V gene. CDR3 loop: CASSLGQGQETQYF. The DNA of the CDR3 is TGCGCCAGCAGCTTGGGGCAGGGCCAAGAGACCCAGTACTTC.

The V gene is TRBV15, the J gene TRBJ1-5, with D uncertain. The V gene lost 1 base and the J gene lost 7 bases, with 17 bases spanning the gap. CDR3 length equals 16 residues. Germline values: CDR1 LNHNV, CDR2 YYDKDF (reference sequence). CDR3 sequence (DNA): TGTGCCACCAGCAGAGCCGGGATTCCGTTTGGGCAGCCCCAGCATTTT. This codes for CATSRAGIPFGQPQHF.

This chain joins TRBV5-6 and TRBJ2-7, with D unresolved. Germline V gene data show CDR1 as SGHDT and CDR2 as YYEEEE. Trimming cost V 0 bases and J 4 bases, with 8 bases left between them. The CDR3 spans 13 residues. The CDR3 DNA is TGTGCCAGCAGCTTGGTGAATGTTTACGAGCAGTACTTC. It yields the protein CASSLVNVYEQYF.

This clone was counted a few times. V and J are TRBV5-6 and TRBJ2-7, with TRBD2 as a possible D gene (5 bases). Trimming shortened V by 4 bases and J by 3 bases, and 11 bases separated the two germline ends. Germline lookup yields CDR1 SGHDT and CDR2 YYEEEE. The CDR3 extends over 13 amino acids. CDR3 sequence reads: CASSRVGVYEQYF. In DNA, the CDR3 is TGTGCCAGCAGCCGAGTGGGAGTCTACGAGCAGTACTTC.

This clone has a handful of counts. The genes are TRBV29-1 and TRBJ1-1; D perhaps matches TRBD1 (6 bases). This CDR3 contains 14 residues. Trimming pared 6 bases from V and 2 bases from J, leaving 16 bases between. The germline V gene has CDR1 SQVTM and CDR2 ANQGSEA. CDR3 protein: CSVETQGRNTEAFF. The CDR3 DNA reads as TGCAGCGTCGAGACTCAGGGGAGAAACACTGAAGCTTTCTTT.

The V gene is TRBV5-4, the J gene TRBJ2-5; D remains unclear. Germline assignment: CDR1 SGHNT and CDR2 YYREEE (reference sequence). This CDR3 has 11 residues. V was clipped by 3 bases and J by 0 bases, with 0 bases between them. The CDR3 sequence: CASSYQETQYF. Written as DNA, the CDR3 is TGTGCCAGCAGCTACCAAGAGACCCAGTACTTC.

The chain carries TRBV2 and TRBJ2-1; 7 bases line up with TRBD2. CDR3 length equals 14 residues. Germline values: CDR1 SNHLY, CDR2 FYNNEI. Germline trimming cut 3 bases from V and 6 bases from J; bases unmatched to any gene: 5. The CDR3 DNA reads TGTGCCAGCAGTGAGTCCGGGGGGTTCAATGAGCAGTTCTTC. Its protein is CASSESGGFNEQFF.

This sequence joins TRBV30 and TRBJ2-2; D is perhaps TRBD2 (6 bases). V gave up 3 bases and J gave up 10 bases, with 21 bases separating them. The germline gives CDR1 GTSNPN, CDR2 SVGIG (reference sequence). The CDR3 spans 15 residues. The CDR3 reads CAWRTNTGLPLELFF. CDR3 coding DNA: TGTGCCTGGAGAACCAATACGGGACTTCCATTGGAGCTGTTTTTT.

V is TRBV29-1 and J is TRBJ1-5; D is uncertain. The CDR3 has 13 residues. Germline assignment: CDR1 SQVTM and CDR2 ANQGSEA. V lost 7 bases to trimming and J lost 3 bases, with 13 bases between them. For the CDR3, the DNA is TGCAGCGCCCAGCCCGGTCTCAATCAGCCCCAGCATTTT. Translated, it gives CSAQPGLNQPQHF.

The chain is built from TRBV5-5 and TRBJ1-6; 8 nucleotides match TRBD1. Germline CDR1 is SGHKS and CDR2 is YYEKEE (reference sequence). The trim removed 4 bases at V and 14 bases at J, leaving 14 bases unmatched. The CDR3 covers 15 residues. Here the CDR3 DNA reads TGTGCCAGCAGCCTCAGTCGGACAGGGATCTCCTCCCTCCACTTT. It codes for CASSLSRTGISSLHF.